This T cell receptor (beta chain) was sequenced during a study of cytomegalovirus exposure and HLA in healthy donors. General study results and limits: HLA-A and HLA-B allele assignments for most subjects were reportedly predicted accurately using TCR beta sequences. Donors were assumed by presence/absence analyses to have roughly uniform sequencing depth. Within an earlier analysis, most TCR beta V segments proved productive either about 90% or about 30% of the time. The authors later found most CMV-associated TCR beta chains appeared HLA-restricted.

The study ran its PCR with 60 Vbeta and 13 Jbeta primers. The repertoire was sequenced with immunoSEQ multiplex PCR; TCRdb's copy has only in-frame clones and lacks some. The data show 110,000 or so clones, around three quarters seen once. As concerns this clone: Its antigen is not identified.

Germline V gene sequence: CDR1 SGHRS, CDR2 YFSETQ. CDR3 length: 16 residues. The germline V and J ends were trimmed by 0 bases and 4 bases, with 13 bases remaining between them. This chain joins TRBV5-1 and TRBJ2-2; D possibly corresponds to TRBD1 (6 bases). The source is a man aged 35 to 55 in good health and CMV-seropositive. Sequencing used PBMCs. The CDR3, as DNA: TGCGCCAGCAGCTTGGAAGGGACATACCCCACCGGGGAGCTGTTTTTT. Its translation is CASSLEGTYPTGELFF.